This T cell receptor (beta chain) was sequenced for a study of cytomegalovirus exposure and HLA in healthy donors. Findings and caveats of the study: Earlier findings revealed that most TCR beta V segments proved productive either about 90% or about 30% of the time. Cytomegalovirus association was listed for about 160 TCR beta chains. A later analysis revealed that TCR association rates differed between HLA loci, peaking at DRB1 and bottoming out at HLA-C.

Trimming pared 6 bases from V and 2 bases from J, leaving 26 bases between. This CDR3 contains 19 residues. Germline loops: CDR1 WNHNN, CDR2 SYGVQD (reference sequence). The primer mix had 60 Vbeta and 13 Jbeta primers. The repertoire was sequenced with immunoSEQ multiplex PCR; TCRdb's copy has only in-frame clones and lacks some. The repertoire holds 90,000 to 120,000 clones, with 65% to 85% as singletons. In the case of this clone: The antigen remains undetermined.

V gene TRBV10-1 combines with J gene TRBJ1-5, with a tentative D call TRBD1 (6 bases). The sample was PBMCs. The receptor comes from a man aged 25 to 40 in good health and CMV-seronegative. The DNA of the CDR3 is TGCGCCAGCAGCGCGAACGAGTCAGGGGCCCCCCCGCGCAATCAGCCCCAGCATTTT. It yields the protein CASSANESGAPPRNQPQHF.